This T cell receptor beta chain was sequenced in a study of cytomegalovirus exposure and HLA in healthy donors (dated by TCRdb to the late 2010s). Broadly, across the study: An earlier analysis of some 600 of the donors reported about 300 Gb of sequence data and 117 million unique TCR beta sequences obtained from about 179 million T cells. An early release covering roughly 640 HLA-typed donors comprised about 310 gigabases of sequencing data and about 90 million unique TCR sequences. Of the 300 to 450 genotyped donors, over 70% fell in the genetic ancestry cluster associated with self-reported Caucasian donors. HLA typing covered class I and class II loci at four-digit resolution. To decide whether each TCR beta V gene segment behaved as functional or pseudogenic, an earlier analysis of some 580 of the donors relied on high-throughput TCR beta sequencing. A later genetic analysis used genome-wide SNP genotypes for about 65% of the 666 donors, treating that subset as a discovery cohort. In the later analysis, no new phenotypic data were used to find candidate immune exposures; instead, reliance was placed on TCR beta sequences and their occurrence across donors. High-throughput TCR immunosequencing, statistical association of individual TCRs with disease status, and machine learning were combined to predict cytomegalovirus infection status. The study aimed to test whether signatures of past pathogen exposure could be identified by cataloging public T cell receptors. Because of strong linkage in the cohort, a few DR-DQ haplotypes were treated as single units for association and clustering. The T cell repertoires of 666 subjects were profiled by immunosequencing and related to cytomegalovirus serostatus. All discovery cohort repertoires had been generated using a single sequencing platform. Typing coverage varied by locus: roughly 620-640 donors for A, B, C, DRB1 and DQB1; more than 500 for DQA1; approximately 570 for DPA1; roughly 450 for DPB1. Along with the approximately 650-subject first cohort, a separate validation cohort of over a hundred different subjects was used. A later analysis re-examined previously published TCR beta repertoires from more than 550 donors and added high-resolution HLA genotyping to investigate patterns of TCR occurrence. Across some 400 genotyped donors of the cohort, an average of approximately 240,000 unique TCR beta nucleotide sequences per donor were sequenced, and 15% to 20% of those sequences were non-productive. Alongside the repertoire data, information on donor age, sex, ethnicity and CMV serostatus was compiled. Findings and caveats that apply to the study as a whole: For the cohort, immune exposure information was limited to CMV serostatus. Correlated functional status among segregating V segments might be attributable to linkage disequilibrium, but an unknown experimental factor could not be ruled out. In vitro tests confirmed that a few of the cytomegalovirus-associated TCR beta chains recognize cytomegalovirus antigens. A later analysis found that HLA-associated TCR beta chains were more clonally expanded and had lower generation probabilities than equally common non-associated chains. A later analysis associated 17,000 or so TCR beta sequences with specific HLA alleles at a false discovery rate of 0.05. In this cohort, only TCR beta chains were sequenced, and detectable features were limited by the absence of alpha or paired-chain data. In a later genetic analysis, fewer N-insertions in productive TCRs were reported among donors in an Asian-associated ancestry cluster than the approximately 670-donor mean. The authors suggested that the approach could potentially be extended to other disease states and immunological phenotypes. A further reported finding was that TCR beta sequences accurately predicted the HLA-A and HLA-B alleles for most subjects in the first cohort. According to a later analysis, TCR association rates differed among HLA loci, with DRB1 alleles showing the most associated TCRs and HLA-C alleles showing the fewest. In an earlier analysis of 587 of the donors, most TCR beta V segments were observed in productive rearrangements about 90% or about 30% of the time, broadly matching IMGT annotations. Because the 87-base-pair reads could not distinguish some IMGT-functional V segments, including TRBV6-2 and TRBV6-3, those segments were excluded. A total of roughly 160 TCR beta chains were listed by the study as associated with cytomegalovirus. A cluster of highly shared sequence variants was judged likely to be a technical artifact of the sequencing pipeline. Most TCR sequences were seen in very few donors, while some public TCRs were found in many individuals. Because some donors lacked HLA typing at each locus, the association tests relied only on the typed subset. Because counts were too low, seventeen rarely observed V segments, including chromosome 9 orphons, were left out of the earlier analysis of some 640 of the donors. V-gene and J-gene trimming of TCR beta chains was associated with a missense DCLRE1C variant in a later genetic analysis, and the association was replicated in an independent cohort. When HLA alleles, especially DR and DQ, strongly co-occurred, attributing TCR associations to individual alleles was difficult. Several of the top co-occurrence clusters appeared to be linked to parvovirus B19, influenza, CMV and Epstein-Barr virus, according to a later analysis. Sequencing depth was assumed to be roughly uniform across donors in the presence/absence analyses, though that assumption may not hold. The classifier was reported to diagnose cytomegalovirus status with high specificity and sensitivity in both the original and validation cohorts. According to a later analysis, most CMV-associated TCR beta chains appeared to be HLA-restricted, and the HLA associations seemed to be driven largely by CMV exposure.

CDR1 and CDR2 are read off the germline V gene as SGHTS and YDEGEE. Trimming at the junction amounts to 5 bases on V and 0 bases on J, and the germline ends lie 12 bases apart. The CDR3 starts with the cysteine, ends with the phenylalanine, and has 15 residues. The retained sequence is limited to the CDR3, 45 bases, with the frame set at the first base. The cohort consisted of approximately 690 healthy bone marrow donors. Cohort members were all nominally healthy when sampled, although unrecorded immune exposures were likely present. The donor was CMV seronegative and was included in the group of approximately 350 seronegative cohort members. Every donor gave a peripheral blood sample, and the peripheral blood mononuclear cells from that sample were used for TCR beta sequencing. The Qiagen DNeasy Blood Extraction Kit was used to extract genomic DNA from the blood cell samples. On this clone itself: Its recognized antigen is unknown. The record has no base qualities; no much larger clone is one base away.

Libraries came from the immunoSEQ multiplex PCR assay. A mixture of 60 forward primers for TCR Vbeta segments and 13 reverse primers for TCR Jbeta segments was used in the multiplex PCR. Amplification of the CDR3 region of rearranged TCR beta genes was performed with a multiplex PCR assay on genomic DNA. Amplified TCR beta libraries were sequenced as 87-base-pair reads on the Illumina HiSeq System. The paper's processing steps were these. A later analysis tallied tens of millions of unique TCR beta chains across the approximately 670 repertoires, and approximately 12 million of those chains were shared by two or more donors. A nearest-neighbor algorithm error-corrected the raw reads and collapsed the reads into unique sequences, merging closely related sequences to remove PCR and sequencing errors. To assign V, D and J gene segments, CDR3 sequences were aligned to IMGT reference sequences. For a sequence to be retained, a match of at least six nucleotides to both a V gene segment and a J gene segment was required. Rearrangements were called productive when the CDR3 lacked stop codons and stayed in frame with V and J; all others were non-productive. CDR3 was defined according to IMGT convention as the region running from the second conserved V-encoded cysteine to the conserved J-encoded phenylalanine. In an earlier analysis of around 600 of the donors, sequences lacking an unambiguous match to a single V gene segment were excluded. In an earlier analysis of several hundred of the donors, V segments were called functional above 56.7% productive rearrangements and were called segregating when the between-donor standard deviation exceeded 5%. A statistical classification framework was developed to diagnose cytomegalovirus status using the catalog of TCR beta chain sequences. In a later analysis, TCR nucleotide sequences were compared against IMGT/GENE-DB human TR gene sequences so that V and J genes could be assigned. The TCRdist pipeline was used in a later analysis to assign CDR3 sequences and most-parsimonious VDJ recombination scenarios. In a later analysis, each TCR beta chain was defined by its CDR3 amino acid sequence together with its V-gene family, and reads without a unique V-gene family were excluded. To address suspected cross-contamination and a sequencing artifact, a later analysis removed approximately 590 highly shared, low-generation-probability nucleotide sequences. A later analysis calculated a clonal expansion index for each public chain from normalized within-repertoire ranks of inferred template counts. In a later analysis, generation probabilities were computed with a VDJ recombination model fitted to out-of-frame rearrangements, and the resulting probabilities were checked against IGoR. In a later analysis, TCR-TCR, TCR-HLA and TCR-CMV co-occurrence was scored with hypergeometric tests, and a repertoire-size bias correction was applied to TCR pairs. In a later analysis, false discovery rates were estimated by permuting HLA or CMV assignments 20 times. A later analysis grouped co-occurring TCRs with DBSCAN, adding TCRdist sequence similarity when clustering within HLA-allele-positive subsets. For co-occurrence clustering, repertoires with fewer than 30,000 or more than 120,000 public chains were excluded, along with four to six repertoires with anomalous nucleotide sharing. TCRdb re-hosts the immuneACCESS table, in-frame sequences only. Its copies lack some clones; in the studies checked, an unresolved V gene accounts for under half of them, and the cause for the rest is not known. The V and J calls and clone size are taken from that table; D and trimming were inferred from the DNA. For this sample the table gives over 50,000 clones, of which approximately 80% were detected only once. The ten biggest clones cover over 2.5% of the sample.

Sequencing was carried out using PBMCs. Here the chain combines TRBV5-8 and TRBJ2-1; a tentative D call is TRBD1 (6 bases match). The receptor was isolated from a female donor in good health and CMV-seronegative. The nucleotides are TGTGCCAGCAGGATCAGGGGAAGCTCCTACAATGAGCAGTTCTTC. Translated, this gives CASRIRGSSYNEQFF.